This TCR beta chain was captured by sequencing in a study of T-cell memory formation after mild COVID-19. The ends were cut back, 5 bases at V and 4 bases at J, with 12 bases in the middle. The CDR3 totals 14 residues. Germline-derived CDR1 and CDR2 are ENHRY and SYGVKD. TCRdb analysed the 5' RACE reads with MiXCR anew, one entry per CDR3 protein. The top ten hold roughly 14% of the sample, which has approximately 430,000 distinct CDR3 sequences, under 25% seen once. Sequencing input: PBMCs or a T cell subset sorted from them (not recorded which). The gene calls are TRBV10-3 and TRBJ2-1, with a tentative D call TRBD2 (6 bases). This TCR came from an adult woman who had mild COVID-19 (a few samples of this study predate the infection). Cell type and time point are not known. The CDR3 nucleotides read TGTGCCATCAGTCGGGACTCAAATTACAATGAGCAGTTCTTC. Its protein product is CAISRDSNYNEQFF.